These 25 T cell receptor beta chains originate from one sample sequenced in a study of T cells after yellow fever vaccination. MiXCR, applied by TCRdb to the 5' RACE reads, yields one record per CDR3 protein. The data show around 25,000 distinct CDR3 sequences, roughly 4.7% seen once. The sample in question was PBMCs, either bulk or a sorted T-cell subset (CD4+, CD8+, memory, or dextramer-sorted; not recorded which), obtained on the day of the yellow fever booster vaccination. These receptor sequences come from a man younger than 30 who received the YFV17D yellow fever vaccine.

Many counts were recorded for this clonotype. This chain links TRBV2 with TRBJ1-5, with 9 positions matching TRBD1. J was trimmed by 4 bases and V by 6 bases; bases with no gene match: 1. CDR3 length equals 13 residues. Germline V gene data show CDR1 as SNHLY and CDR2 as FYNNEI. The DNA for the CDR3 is TGTGCCAGCAGCGACAGGGGGAATCAGCCCCAGCATTTT. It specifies CASSDRGNQPQHF. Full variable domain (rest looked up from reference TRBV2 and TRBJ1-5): EPEVTQTPSHQVTQMGQEVILRCVPISNHLYFYWYRQILGQKVEFLVSFYNNEISEKSEIFDDQFSVERPDGSNFTLKIRSTKLEDSAMYFCASSDRGNQPQHFGDGTRLSIL.

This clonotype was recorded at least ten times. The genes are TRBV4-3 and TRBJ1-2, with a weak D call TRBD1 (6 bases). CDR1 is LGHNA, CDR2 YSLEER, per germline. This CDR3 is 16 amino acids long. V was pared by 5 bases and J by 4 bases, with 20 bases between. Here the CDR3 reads CASSYTPVGQSYGYTF. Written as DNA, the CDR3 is TGCGCCAGCAGCTATACCCCGGTCGGACAGAGCTATGGCTACACCTTC.

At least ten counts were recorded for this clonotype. In DNA, the CDR3 is TGTGCCAGCAGCTTCGGGCCTTTCTACGAGCAGTACTTC. Protein product: CASSFGPFYEQYF. The chain couples TRBV7-6 to TRBJ2-7; D not certain. Between the trimmed V and J ends, which lost 3 bases and 3 bases, there was a span of 9 bases. This CDR3 is built from 13 residues. Germline CDR1 is SGHVS and CDR2 is FNYEAQ.

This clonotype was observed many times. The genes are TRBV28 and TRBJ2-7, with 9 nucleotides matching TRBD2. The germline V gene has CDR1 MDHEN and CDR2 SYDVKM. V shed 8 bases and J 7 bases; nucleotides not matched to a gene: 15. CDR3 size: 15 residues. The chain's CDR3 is CASLEAGGRPTEQYF. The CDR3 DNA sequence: TGTGCCAGCCTCGAAGCGGGGGGACGGCCTACGGAGCAGTACTTC.

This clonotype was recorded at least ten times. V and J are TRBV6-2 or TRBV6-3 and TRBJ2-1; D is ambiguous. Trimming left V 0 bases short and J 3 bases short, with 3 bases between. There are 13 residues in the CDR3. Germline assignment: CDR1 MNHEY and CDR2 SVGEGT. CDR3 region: CASSYSYYNEQFF. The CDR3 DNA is TGTGCCAGCAGTTACTCGTACTACAATGAGCAGTTCTTC.

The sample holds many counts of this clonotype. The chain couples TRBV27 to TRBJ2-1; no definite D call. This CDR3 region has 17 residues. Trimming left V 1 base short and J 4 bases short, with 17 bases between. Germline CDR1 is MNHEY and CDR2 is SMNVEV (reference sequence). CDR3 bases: TGTGCCAGCAGTTTATATACCCCCGGGCTTACTTACAATGAGCAGTTCTTC. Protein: CASSLYTPGLTYNEQFF.

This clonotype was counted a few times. As DNA, the CDR3 is TGTGCCACCAGTGATAGGACCGAACCCACCGGGGAGCTGTTTTTT. As protein: CATSDRTEPTGELFF. The V call is TRBV24-1, the J call TRBJ2-2; D is uncertain. This CDR3 is built from 15 residues. Trimming stripped 3 bases from V and 4 bases from J, with 11 bases between. Germline V CDR1 and CDR2: KGHDR, SFDVKD.

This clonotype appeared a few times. CDR3 loop: CASSLWGGRKNIQYF. The CDR3 DNA reads TGTGCCAGCAGTTTGTGGGGGGGTAGAAAAAACATTCAGTACTTC. The chain has TRBV28 and TRBJ2-4, with 7 nucleotides matching TRBD2. The CDR3 is 15 residues long. V shed 3 bases, J shed 4 bases, and the junction held 6 bases outside the gene matches. CDR1 is MDHEN, CDR2 SYDVKM, per germline.

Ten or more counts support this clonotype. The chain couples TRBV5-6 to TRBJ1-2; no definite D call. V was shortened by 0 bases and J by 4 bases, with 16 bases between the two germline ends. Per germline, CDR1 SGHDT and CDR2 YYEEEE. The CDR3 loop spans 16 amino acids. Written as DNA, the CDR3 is TGTGCCAGCAGCTTGGCTCTTGGCCCGGGTGGCTATGGCTACACCTTC. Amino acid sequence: CASSLALGPGGYGYTF.

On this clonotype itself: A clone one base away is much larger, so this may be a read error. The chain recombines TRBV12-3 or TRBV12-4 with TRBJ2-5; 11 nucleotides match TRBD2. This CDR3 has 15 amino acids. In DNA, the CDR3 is TGTGCCAGCAGTGGACTAGCGGGCGACCAAGAGACCCAGTCCTTC. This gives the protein CASSGLAGDQETQSF.

For the CDR3, the DNA is TGTGCCAGCAGCTTGCGGGCGGGGGGGCCTGGCACAGATACGCAGTATTTT. It yields the protein CASSLRAGGPGTDTQYF. The chain has TRBV5-4 and TRBJ2-3; 9 nucleotides match TRBD2. The CDR3 contains 17 residues. J was trimmed by 1 base and V by 1 base; bases with no gene match: 7. CDR1 and CDR2 (germline): SGHNT, YYREEE (reference sequence). Using reference TRBV5-4 and TRBJ2-3 for the parts outside the CDR3, the full variable domain is ETGVTQSPTHLIKTRGQQVTLRCSSQSGHNTVSWYQQALGQGPQFIFQYYREEENGRGNFPPRFSGLQFPNYSSELNVNALELDDSALYLCASSLRAGGPGTDTQYFGPGTRLTVL.

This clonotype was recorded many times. The DNA for the CDR3 is TGTGCCAGCAGCAGCGGGGCCCGGACCTACAATGAGCAGTTCTTC. Amino acid sequence: CASSSGARTYNEQFF. V and J are TRBV11-2 and TRBJ2-1, with 7 bases matching TRBD2. Germline CDR1 reads SGHAT; CDR2 reads FQNNGV. V lost 5 bases to trimming and J lost 2 bases; unmatched junction nucleotides: 6. The CDR3 length is 15 residues.

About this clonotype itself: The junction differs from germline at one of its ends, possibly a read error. CDR3: CASTLARRETQYF. Written as DNA, the CDR3 is TGTGCCAGCACCTTAGCCCGCCGAGAGACCCAGTACTTC. This chain joins TRBV7-8 and TRBJ2-5; D unresolved. This CDR3 comprises 13 residues. Germline CDR1 SGHVS, CDR2 FQNEAQ.

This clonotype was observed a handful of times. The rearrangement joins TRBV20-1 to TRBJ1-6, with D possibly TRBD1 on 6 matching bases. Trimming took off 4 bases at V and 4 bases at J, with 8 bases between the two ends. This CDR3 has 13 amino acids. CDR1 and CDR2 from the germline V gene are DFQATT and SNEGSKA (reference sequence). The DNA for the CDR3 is TGCAGTGCTAAGACAGGTTATAATTCACCCCTCCACTTT. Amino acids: CSAKTGYNSPLHF.

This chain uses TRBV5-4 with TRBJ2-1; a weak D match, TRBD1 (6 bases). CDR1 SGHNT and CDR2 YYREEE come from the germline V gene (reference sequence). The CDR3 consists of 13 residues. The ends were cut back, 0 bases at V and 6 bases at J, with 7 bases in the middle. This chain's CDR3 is CASSLVGGNEQFF. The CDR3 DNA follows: TGTGCCAGCAGCTTGGTAGGGGGCAATGAGCAGTTCTTC.

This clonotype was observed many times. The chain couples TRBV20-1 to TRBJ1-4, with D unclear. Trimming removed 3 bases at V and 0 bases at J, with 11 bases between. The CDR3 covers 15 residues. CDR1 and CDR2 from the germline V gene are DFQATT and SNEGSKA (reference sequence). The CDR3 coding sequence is TGCAGTGCTAGCGAGACACTCGCAACTAATGAAAAACTGTTTTTT. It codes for CSASETLATNEKLFF.

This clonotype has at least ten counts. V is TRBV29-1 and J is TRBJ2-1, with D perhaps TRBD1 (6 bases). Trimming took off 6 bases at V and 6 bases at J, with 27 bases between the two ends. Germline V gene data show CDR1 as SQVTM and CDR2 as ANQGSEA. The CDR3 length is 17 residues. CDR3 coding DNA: TGCAGCGTCCGAGGGGGTAGAGAAAGGTCAGCGACCAATGAGCAGTTCTTC. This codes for CSVRGGRERSATNEQFF.

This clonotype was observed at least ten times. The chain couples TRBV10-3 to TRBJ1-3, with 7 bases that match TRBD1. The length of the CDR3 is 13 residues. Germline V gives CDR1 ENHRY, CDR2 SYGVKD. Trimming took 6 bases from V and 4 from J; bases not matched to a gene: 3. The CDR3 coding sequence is TGTGCCATCAGCACAGGGGAAGGAAACACCATATATTTT. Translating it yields CAISTGEGNTIYF.

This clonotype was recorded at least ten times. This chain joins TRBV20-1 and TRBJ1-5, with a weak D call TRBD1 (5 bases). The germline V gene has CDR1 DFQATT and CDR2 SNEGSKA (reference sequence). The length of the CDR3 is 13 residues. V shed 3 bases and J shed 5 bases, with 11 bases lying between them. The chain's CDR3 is CSARRQRDQPQHF. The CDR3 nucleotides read TGCAGTGCTAGGCGACAGAGGGATCAGCCCCAGCATTTT.

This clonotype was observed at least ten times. The DNA of the CDR3 is TGCAGTGCTAGAGAGTCGCTAGCCAAAAACATTCAGTACTTC. Protein product: CSARESLAKNIQYF. This chain joins TRBV20-1 and TRBJ2-4, with D hard to call. V dropped 0 bases and J dropped 0 bases, with 6 bases sitting between them. CDR3 length: 14 residues. Germline loops: CDR1 DFQATT, CDR2 SNEGSKA (reference sequence).

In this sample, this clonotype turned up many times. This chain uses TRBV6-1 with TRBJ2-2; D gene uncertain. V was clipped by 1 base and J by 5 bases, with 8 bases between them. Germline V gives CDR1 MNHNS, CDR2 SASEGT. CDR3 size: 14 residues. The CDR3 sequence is CASSEGAETGELFF. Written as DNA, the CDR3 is TGTGCCAGCAGTGAAGGGGCAGAAACCGGGGAGCTGTTTTTT.

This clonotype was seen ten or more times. The CDR3 nucleotides are TGCGCCAGCAGCCTGACAAACCAAGAGACCCAGTACTTC. It encodes CASSLTNQETQYF. This rearrangement joins TRBV5-1 to TRBJ2-5; D remains ambiguous. This CDR3 spans 13 amino acids. Germline V lookup: CDR1 SGHRS, CDR2 YFSETQ. V was shortened by 4 bases and J by 0 bases, with 7 bases between the two germline ends. Complete variable domain (other parts from reference TRBV5-1 and TRBJ2-5): KAGVTQTPRYLIKTRGQQVTLSCSPISGHRSVSWYQQTPGQGLQFLFEYFSETQRNKGNFPGRFSGRQFSNSRSEMNVSTLELGDSALYLCASSLTNQETQYFGPGTRLLVL.

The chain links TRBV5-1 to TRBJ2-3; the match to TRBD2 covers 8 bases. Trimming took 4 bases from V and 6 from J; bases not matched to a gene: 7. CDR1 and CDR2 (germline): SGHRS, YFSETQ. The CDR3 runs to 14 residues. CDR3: CASSLWTSQDTQYF. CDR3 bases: TGCGCCAGCAGCCTATGGACTAGCCAGGATACGCAGTATTTT. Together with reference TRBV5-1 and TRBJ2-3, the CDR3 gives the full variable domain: KAGVTQTPRYLIKTRGQQVTLSCSPISGHRSVSWYQQTPGQGLQFLFEYFSETQRNKGNFPGRFSGRQFSNSRSEMNVSTLELGDSALYLCASSLWTSQDTQYFGPGTRLTVL.

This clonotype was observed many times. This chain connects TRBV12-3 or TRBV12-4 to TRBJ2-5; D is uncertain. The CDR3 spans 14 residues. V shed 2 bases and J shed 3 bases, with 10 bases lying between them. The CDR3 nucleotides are TGTGCCAGCAGTTTATATGGGGTCAAAGAGACCCAGTACTTC. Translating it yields CASSLYGVKETQYF.

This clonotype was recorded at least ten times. CDR3 residues: CASFGDRLNTEAFF. The CDR3 DNA is TGTGCCAGCTTTGGGGACAGGTTGAACACTGAAGCTTTCTTT. V usage is TRBV7-9 and J usage is TRBJ1-1, with TRBD1 matching 8 bases. The trim removed 8 bases at V and 0 bases at J, leaving 5 bases unmatched. This CDR3 has 14 residues. In germline, CDR1 is SEHNR, CDR2 FQNEAQ (reference sequence).